This T cell receptor beta chain was observed in a study of regulatory T cells in long-lasting Graves disease. The TCR beta library used iRepertoire HTBI primers with Arm-PCR amplification of CDR3. TCRdb used MiXCR to reprocess the multiplex PCR reads, holding one entry per CDR3 protein. The data hold 550,000 to 600,000 distinct CDR3 sequences, with around 16% observed a single time. The germline V gene encodes CDR1 SGHVS and CDR2 FQNEAQ. This CDR3 has 15 amino acids. With 5 bases removed from V and 2 bases from J, the gap between germline ends came to 13 bases. Time point meaning: newly diagnosed GD, antithyroid drugs for less than 3 months. PBMC RNA served as the TCR library source. Broader study findings: TRBV28 was favored in persistent disease, as were TRBJ1-2 and TRBJ2-5.

To note about this clonotype: Its antigen is undetermined.

The same sample was also studied in work on T cells in Graves' hyperthyroidism and ophthalmopathy. From that paper: Blood also carried most thyroid clonotypes expanded above 0.001.

The TCR was taken from a man aged 18 to 29 with Graves disease. The sequencing here drew on peripheral blood mononuclear cells (PBMCs), taken at new diagnosis, from a patient treated with antithyroid drugs. V gene TRBV7-8 combines with J gene TRBJ1-5; D not resolved. For the CDR3, the DNA is TGTGCCAGCAGCCCTGCCCTACAAGGCAATCAGCCCCAGCATTTT. Its translation is CASSPALQGNQPQHF.